The 2 T cell receptor beta chains presented below share a single source sample, sequenced in a study of regulatory T cells in long-lasting Graves disease. Time point meaning: newly diagnosed GD, antithyroid drugs for less than 3 months. Construction of the TCR library relied on RNA isolated from PBMCs. For TCR beta, libraries came from iRepertoire HTBI primers and Arm-PCR of CDR3 regions. TCRdb itself ran the multiplex PCR reads through MiXCR, one entry per CDR3 protein. The table has a few hundred thousand distinct CDR3 sequences, roughly 17% seen once. Separately, the same data were catalogued under a study of T cells in Graves' hyperthyroidism and ophthalmopathy.

This sample comprised peripheral blood mononuclear cells (PBMCs), obtained at new diagnosis, from a patient treated with antithyroid drugs. Every receptor here comes from a man aged 35 to 55 with Graves disease.

There are many counts of this clonotype. This rearrangement joins TRBV20-1 to TRBJ1-1, with D unresolved. The CDR3 contains 14 residues. The germline V gene encodes CDR1 DFQATT and CDR2 SNEGSKA (reference sequence). Trimming shortened V by 4 bases and J by 0 bases, and 12 bases separated the two germline ends. The CDR3 DNA reads TGCAGTGCTACAAAAGCAAATATGAACACTGAAGCTTTCTTT. Translated: CSATKANMNTEAFF.

The V and J genes are TRBV6-1 and TRBJ1-4; D is unclear. The V end was cut by 4 bases, the J end by 3 bases, with 9 bases between. The germline CDR1 and CDR2 sequences are MNHNS and SASEGT. The CDR3 length is 14 residues. The CDR3 reads CASSVGQPNEKLFF. The CDR3 coding sequence is TGTGCCAGCAGTGTTGGGCAGCCTAATGAAAAACTGTTTTTT.